Listed below are T cell receptor beta chains from one sample, sequenced in a study of T-cell memory formation after mild COVID-19. MiXCR was run by TCRdb on the 5' RACE reads, yielding one entry per CDR3 protein. The sample lists roughly 130,000 distinct CDR3 sequences, roughly 6.2% seen once, with 2% to 2.5% in the top ten. Sequencing used PBMCs or a T cell subset sorted from them (not recorded which). Source of these receptors: an adult woman who had mild COVID-19 (a few samples of this study predate the infection). Cell type and time point are not known. The CDR3 runs from the conserved cysteine through the conserved F or W. D genes are given only for firm matches. Only some rows state a clone size, as once, few, many or a class for expanded clones.

cdr3_length | d_call | clone_size | j_call | v_call | cdr3_aa | cdr3_nt
14 | . | few | TRBJ1-4 | TRBV2 | CASISAPTNEKLFF | TGTGCCAGCATAAGCGCCCCAACTAATGAAAAACTGTTTTTT
12 | . | many | TRBJ1-5 | TRBV20-1 | CSARGSNQPQHF | TGCAGCGCCCGGGGTAGCAATCAGCCCCAGCATTTT
15 | . | many | TRBJ1-2 | TRBV7-9 | CASATPVASSHGYTF | TGTGCCAGCGCCACCCCCGTGGCCTCAAGCCATGGCTACACCTTC
20 | . | . | TRBJ2-3 | TRBV12-3/TRBV12-4 | CASSLALQIGGYSPSDTQYF | TGTGCCAGCAGTTTAGCCCTACAGATCGGGGGATATTCTCCATCGGATACGCAGTATTTT
17 | TRBD2 | . | TRBJ2-1 | TRBV14 | CASSQVGFSGRYNEQFF | TGTGCCAGCAGCCAAGTGGGGTTTAGCGGGAGATACAATGAGCAGTTCTTC
17 | TRBD2 | . | TRBJ2-4 | TRBV6-6 | CASSLDGTTRAKNIQYF | TGTGCCAGCAGTTTGGACGGGACTACCAGAGCCAAAAACATTCAGTACTTC
15 | TRBD1 | many | TRBJ2-3 | TRBV12-3/TRBV12-4 | CASSPGQVGVDTQYF | TGTGCCAGCAGCCCGGGACAGGTTGGAGTAGATACGCAGTATTTT
15 | TRBD2 | many | TRBJ2-3 | TRBV7-2 | CASGLAGMKTDTQYF | TGTGCCAGCGGACTAGCGGGCATGAAAACAGATACGCAGTATTTT
15 | . | . | TRBJ1-2 | TRBV9 | CASSSGTSLDYGYTF | TGTGCCAGCAGCTCCGGGACATCCTTGGACTATGGCTACACCTTC
12 | . | many | TRBJ2-5 | TRBV24-1 | CATSDTQETQYF | TGTGCCACCAGTGATACTCAAGAGACCCAGTACTTC
19 | TRBD2 | few | TRBJ2-1 | TRBV7-2 | CASSLERGRGLAGVDEQFF | TGTGCCAGCAGCTTAGAGCGGGGTAGGGGACTAGCGGGAGTGGATGAGCAGTTCTTC
12 | . | . | TRBJ1-1 | TRBV7-8 | CASSLQNTEAFF | TGTGCCAGCAGCCTCCAGAACACTGAAGCTTTCTTT
16 | . | . | TRBJ1-2 | TRBV7-6 | CASSLNGQTGPEGYTF | TGTGCAAGCAGCTTAAATGGGCAAACAGGACCGGAGGGCTACACCTTC
17 | TRBD1 | . | TRBJ2-5 | TRBV6-5 | CASSSHGQGKLKETQYF | TGTGCCAGCAGCTCCCACGGACAGGGAAAACTGAAGGAGACCCAGTACTTC
12 | . | . | TRBJ1-2 | TRBV20-1 | CSASRQGKGYTF | TGCAGTGCCAGTCGGCAGGGCAAAGGCTACACCTTC
12 | . | few | TRBJ2-5 | TRBV20-1 | CSASENQETQYF | TGCAGTGCTAGCGAGAACCAAGAGACCCAGTACTTC
15 | TRBD2 | few | TRBJ2-7 | TRBV14 | CASSLIAGRAYEQYF | TGTGCCAGCAGCCTAATAGCGGGCCGCGCCTACGAGCAGTACTTC
16 | . | few | TRBJ2-5 | TRBV11-2 | CASSFLGRVTQETQYF | TGTGCCAGCAGCTTTTTGGGCAGGGTAACCCAAGAGACCCAGTACTTC
19 | TRBD1 | few | TRBJ1-2 | TRBV7-8 | CASSLVGGQAAAINYGYTF | TGTGCCAGCAGCTTAGTTGGAGGACAGGCCGCAGCTATTAACTATGGCTACACCTTC
13 | . | many | TRBJ1-4 | TRBV2 | CASSGRLGEKLFF | TGTGCCAGCAGCGGGAGGTTGGGTGAAAAACTGTTTTTT
17 | TRBD2 | . | TRBJ2-3 | TRBV5-1 | CASSLVPSGGGADTQYF | TGCGCCAGCAGCTTGGTCCCTAGCGGGGGAGGAGCGGATACGCAGTATTTT
12 | . | . | TRBJ1-2 | TRBV3-1 | CASSQPQYGYTF | TGTGCCAGCAGCCAGCCTCAGTATGGCTACACCTTC
18 | TRBD2 | many | TRBJ2-3 | TRBV4-2 | CASSQDRRRGASVDTQYF | TGTGCCAGCAGCCAAGATCGTAGGCGGGGGGCCTCCGTGGATACGCAGTATTTT
14 | TRBD2 | many | TRBJ2-7 | TRBV7-2 | CASSNLADNYEQYF | TGTGCCAGCAGCAATCTAGCGGACAATTACGAGCAGTACTTC
16 | TRBD2 | many | TRBJ2-5 | TRBV12-3/TRBV12-4 | CASSELSSGGRETQYF | TGTGCCAGCAGTGAGTTAAGTAGCGGGGGAAGGGAGACCCAGTACTTC
15 | TRBD2 | . | TRBJ2-7 | TRBV13 | CASSRRTSGSNEQYF | TGTGCCAGCAGCAGGAGGACTAGCGGGAGTAACGAGCAGTACTTC
13 | . | many | TRBJ2-7 | TRBV6-5 | CASSLRIAYEQYF | TGTGCCAGCAGTCTACGGATTGCCTACGAGCAGTACTTC
14 | TRBD2 | . | TRBJ2-7 | TRBV12-3/TRBV12-4 | CASSPSGKDYEQYF | TGTGCCAGCAGCCCTAGCGGGAAAGACTACGAGCAGTACTTC
12 | . | many | TRBJ2-7 | TRBV25-1 | CASSAKTYEQYF | TGTGCCAGCTCCGCGAAGACCTACGAGCAGTACTTC
16 | TRBD1 | . | TRBJ1-1 | TRBV7-9 | CASSSPPGTGVTEAFF | TGTGCCAGCAGCTCCCCTCCCGGGACAGGGGTCACTGAAGCTTTCTTT
15 | TRBD2 | . | TRBJ2-7 | TRBV20-1 | CSASDGAGSSYEQYF | TGCAGTGCTAGTGACGGAGCGGGAAGCTCCTACGAGCAGTACTTC
14 | TRBD1 | . | TRBJ2-5 | TRBV20-1 | CSVGTGADQETQYF | TGCAGTGTTGGGACAGGGGCCGACCAAGAGACCCAGTACTTC
14 | TRBD1 | few | TRBJ2-1 | TRBV5-1 | CASTDRGRVNEQFF | TGCGCCAGCACGGACAGGGGGCGGGTAAATGAGCAGTTCTTC
16 | . | . | TRBJ2-1 | TRBV11-2 | CASSLLAVSTYNEQFF | TGTGCCAGCAGCTTATTGGCGGTCTCGACCTACAATGAGCAGTTCTTC
19 | TRBD1 | few | TRBJ2-7 | TRBV29-1 | CSNVVLKNPRDSFRSEQYF | TGCAGTAACGTTGTACTGAAGAACCCCCGGGACAGCTTTAGATCCGAGCAGTACTTC
14 | TRBD2 | many | TRBJ2-7 | TRBV5-1 | CASSDTSGSYEQYF | TGCGCCAGCAGCGATACTAGCGGGAGCTACGAGCAGTACTTC
15 | TRBD2 | few | TRBJ2-1 | TRBV2 | CASSAETSGSNEQFF | TGTGCCAGCAGTGCGGAGACTAGCGGGAGCAATGAGCAGTTCTTC
13 | . | few | TRBJ1-2 | TRBV5-1 | CASREEGNYGYTF | TGCGCCAGCAGGGAGGAGGGAAACTATGGCTACACCTTC
12 | . | . | TRBJ1-1 | TRBV3-1 | CASSQGRVEAFF | TGTGCCAGCAGCCAGGGGAGAGTTGAAGCTTTCTTT
12 | . | . | TRBJ1-2 | TRBV29-1 | CSVGSMGGGYTF | TGCAGCGTTGGATCCATGGGAGGTGGCTACACCTTC
13 | . | . | TRBJ2-1 | TRBV4-1 | CASSQVGFNEQFF | TGCGCCAGCAGCCAAGTAGGGTTCAATGAGCAGTTCTTC
16 | . | few | TRBJ2-7 | TRBV4-1 | CASSQDRQPRIYEQYF | TGCGCCAGCAGCCAAGATAGGCAGCCGAGGATCTACGAGCAGTACTTC
14 | TRBD2 | . | TRBJ2-3 | TRBV20-1 | CSARTSGGADTQYF | TGCAGTGCTAGGACCAGCGGGGGGGCGGATACGCAGTATTTT
16 | TRBD1 | many | TRBJ1-5 | TRBV12-3/TRBV12-4 | CASSFSGTGFNQPQHF | TGTGCCAGCAGTTTTTCCGGGACAGGGTTCAATCAGCCCCAGCATTTT
14 | TRBD2 | . | TRBJ2-3 | TRBV5-1 | CASSLVGTSATQYF | TGCGCCAGCAGCCTAGTAGGCACTAGCGCTACGCAGTATTTT
15 | TRBD1 | few | TRBJ1-5 | TRBV12-3/TRBV12-4 | CASSFRGVSNQPQHF | TGTGCCAGCAGTTTCAGGGGGGTTAGCAATCAGCCCCAGCATTTT
14 | . | many | TRBJ2-7 | TRBV5-1 | CASSLSGQPYEQYF | TGCGCCAGCAGCTTGTCCGGACAGCCCTACGAGCAGTACTTC
15 | . | many | TRBJ2-1 | TRBV29-1 | CSVVIGGRSYNEQFF | TGCAGCGTTGTTATCGGAGGGAGGTCCTACAATGAGCAGTTCTTC